This TCR beta chain is drawn from a study of blood T cell repertoires in COVID-19. Study-level information: Italy, Spain and the United States were the sources of the convalescent and acute COVID-19 samples. From T cells, B-cell-depleted T cells, or PBMCs came the material, which was cDNA or gDNA.

J was trimmed by 4 bases and V by 3 bases; bases with no gene match: 6. The CDR3 loop spans 14 amino acids. Germline CDR1 and CDR2: SGHNT and YYREEE (reference sequence). Per the study methods: Counts of nucleated cells, estimated from reference gene primer amplification, were obtained. TCRdb's copy holds only in-frame clones and misses some; the assay was immunoSEQ multiplex PCR. The V and J calls and clone size were taken over from that table, and D and trimming were inferred from the DNA. The sample includes 100,000 or so clones, around 80% of them seen just once. The rearrangement joins TRBV5-4 to TRBJ2-5, with 7 bases fitting TRBD1. This receptor was identified in a man aged 65-85 years with active or convalescent COVID-19. The sequenced sample was peripheral blood. The CDR3 coding sequence is TGTGCCAGCAGCTCGACAGGGTTGGGAGAGACCCAGTACTTC. Translated, it gives CASSSTGLGETQYF.